This T cell receptor (beta chain) appears in the sequencing data of a study of T cell repertoires in cytomegalovirus infection. Study context: Indicated by public TCR beta signatures were CMV infection and matching HLA type. Whole-study findings and limits: CMV carriers having the relevant HLA were flagged by cumulative public TCR beta family frequency. Predominance within the ex vivo response was attributable to HLA-C-restricted CMV-specific TCR beta clonotypes.

Concerning this clonotype itself: The target antigen is unknown.

TCRdb used MiXCR to reprocess the reads, holding one entry per CDR3 protein. The sample lists more than 250,000 distinct CDR3 sequences, approximately 25% occurring once. The source is a human donor in good health (CMV status not recorded). Some clones in this sample may be carry-over from other donors' samples. The sequenced sample was cultured PBMCs, obtained from culture after CMV antigen stimulation.

This CDR3 reads CASSQDAGRETQYF. For the CDR3, the DNA is TGTGCCAGCAGCCAAGATGCGGGTCGAGAGACCCAGTACTTC. V is TRBV14 and J is TRBJ2-5, with D perhaps matching TRBD2 (5 bases). The V and J ends lost 0 bases and 4 bases respectively, with 9 bases between them. Germline V lookup: CDR1 SGHDN, CDR2 FVKESK. This CDR3 is built from 14 residues.